These T cell receptor beta chains were read from a single sample in a study of shared clonotypes between healthy human individuals. Generated by immunoSEQ multiplex PCR, the TCRdb table keeps only in-frame clones and is missing some. The sample records approximately 2,000,000 clones, just under 95% being singletons. The sequenced material came from naive CD8+ T cells from PBMCs. The receptor source for this set is a man between 18 and 35 years old in good health. Some clones in this sample may be carry-over from other donors' samples. CDR3s include the opening cysteine and the closing phenylalanine or tryptophan. A D gene is named only where the DNA matches it firmly.

d_gene: -; j_gene: TRBJ1-2; v_gene: TRBV19; CDR3nt: TGTGCCAGTAGTATAGATCCAGGAGATTACTATGGCTACACCTTC; CDR3aa: CASSIDPGDYYGYTF
d_gene: TRBD2; j_gene: TRBJ2-3; v_gene: TRBV19; CDR3nt: TGTGCCAGTAAATTCCCGACTAGCGACACGTGGTATTTT; CDR3aa: CASKFPTSDTWYF
d_gene: TRBD2; j_gene: TRBJ2-1; v_gene: TRBV5-4; CDR3nt: TGTGCCAGCAGCTGGCCCTATAGCGGGAGTTCCCATGAGCAGTTCTTC; CDR3aa: CASSWPYSGSSHEQFF
d_gene: TRBD1; j_gene: TRBJ2-1; v_gene: TRBV19; CDR3nt: TGTGCCAGTAAGCGGGACAGGGACAATCATGAGCAGTTCTTC; CDR3aa: CASKRDRDNHEQFF
d_gene: TRBD1; j_gene: TRBJ1-1; v_gene: TRBV19; CDR3nt: TGTGCCAGTAGTGCCCCCGGGACAGGGGCGAACACTGAAGCTTTCTTT; CDR3aa: CASSAPGTGANTEAFF
d_gene: -; j_gene: TRBJ1-2; v_gene: TRBV14; CDR3nt: TGTGCCAGCAGCCAAGGGCGCGAGTGGGTGGATGGCTACACCTTC; CDR3aa: CASSQGREWVDGYTF
d_gene: TRBD1; j_gene: TRBJ2-2; v_gene: TRBV19; CDR3nt: TGTGCCAGTAGTACCCCCGGGACAGCGAACACCGGGGAGCTGTTTTTT; CDR3aa: CASSTPGTANTGELFF
d_gene: TRBD2; j_gene: TRBJ2-7; v_gene: TRBV13; CDR3nt: TGTGCCAGCAGCCTAGGGCGGGAGGGAATTTTTGAGCAGTACTTC; CDR3aa: CASSLGREGIFEQYF
d_gene: TRBD2; j_gene: TRBJ2-1; v_gene: TRBV6-1; CDR3nt: TGTGCCAGCAGTGGTGATAGCGGGAGCTCCTACAATGAGCAGTTCTTC; CDR3aa: CASSGDSGSSYNEQFF
d_gene: TRBD1; j_gene: TRBJ1-2; v_gene: TRBV29-1; CDR3nt: TGCAGCGTTTCCGGGACAGGCTATGGCTACACCTTC; CDR3aa: CSVSGTGYGYTF
d_gene: -; j_gene: TRBJ2-7; v_gene: TRBV4-1; CDR3nt: TGCGCCAGCAGCCAGGATGGTGGGGGTGCTTACGAGCAGTACTTC; CDR3aa: CASSQDGGGAYEQYF
d_gene: -; j_gene: TRBJ1-2; v_gene: TRBV27; CDR3nt: TGTGCCAGCAGTTTAATTGCGGCAGCCTATCTTGGCTACACCTTC; CDR3aa: CASSLIAAAYLGYTF
d_gene: TRBD2; j_gene: TRBJ2-5; v_gene: TRBV2; CDR3nt: TGTGCCAGCAGAGAGGTAGCGGGAGCCCGGGGGTACCAAGAGACCCAGTACTTC; CDR3aa: CASREVAGARGYQETQYF
d_gene: -; j_gene: TRBJ2-7; v_gene: TRBV6-1; CDR3nt: TGTGCCAGCAGGCTAGTGGAGTGGTACGAGCAGTACTTC; CDR3aa: CASRLVEWYEQYF